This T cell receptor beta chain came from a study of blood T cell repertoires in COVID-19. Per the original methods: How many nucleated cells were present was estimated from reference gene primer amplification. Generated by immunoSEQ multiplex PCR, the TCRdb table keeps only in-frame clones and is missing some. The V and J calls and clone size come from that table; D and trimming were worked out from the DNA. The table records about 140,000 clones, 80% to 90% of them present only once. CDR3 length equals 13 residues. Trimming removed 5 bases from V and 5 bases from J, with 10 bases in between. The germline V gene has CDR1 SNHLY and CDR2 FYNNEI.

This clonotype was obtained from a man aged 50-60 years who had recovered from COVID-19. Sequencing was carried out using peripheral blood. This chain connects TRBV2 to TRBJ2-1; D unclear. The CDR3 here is CASSNSLNNEQFF. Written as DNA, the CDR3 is TGTGCCAGCAGTAACTCCTTAAACAATGAGCAGTTCTTC.